This T cell receptor beta chain was found in a study of patients and donors after allogeneic stem cell transplantation. CDR3 length: 15 residues. V lost 5 bases and J lost 11; bases outside the gene matches: 10. The germline V gene has CDR1 MNHEY and CDR2 SMNVEV (reference sequence). Via MiXCR, TCRdb re-called the RT-PCR reads, giving one row per CDR3 protein. This repertoire shows about a million distinct CDR3 sequences, approximately 18% found once; its top ten account for 5% to 6.5%. The specimen sequenced was blood, either unsorted or a sorted T cell fraction (not recorded which). This chain uses TRBV27 with TRBJ1-6; TRBD1 agrees at 9 bases. The clonotype was recovered from a human donor who was either an allogeneic HSCT recipient or a stem cell or donor lymphocyte infusion donor (not recorded which). It is not recorded whose cells these are; they may come from a transplant donor. The CDR3 loop is CASSPGTGRTAPLHF. DNA of the CDR3: TGTGCCAGCAGTCCCGGGACAGGGAGGACGGCACCCCTCCACTTT.